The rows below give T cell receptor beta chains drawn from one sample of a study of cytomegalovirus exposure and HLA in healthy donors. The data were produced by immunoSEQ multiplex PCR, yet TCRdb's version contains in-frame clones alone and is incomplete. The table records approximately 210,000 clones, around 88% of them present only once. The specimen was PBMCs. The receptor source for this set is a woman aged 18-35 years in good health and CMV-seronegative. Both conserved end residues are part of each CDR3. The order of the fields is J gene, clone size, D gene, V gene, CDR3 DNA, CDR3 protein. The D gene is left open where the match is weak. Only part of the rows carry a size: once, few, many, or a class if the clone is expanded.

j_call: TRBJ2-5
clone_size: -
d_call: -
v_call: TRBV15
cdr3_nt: TGTGCCACCAGCAGAGGGGCAATACAAGAGACCCAGTACTTC
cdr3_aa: CATSRGAIQETQYF

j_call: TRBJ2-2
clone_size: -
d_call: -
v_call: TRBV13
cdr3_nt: TGTGCCAGCAGCCCGAGGTCCGGGGAGCTGTTTTTT
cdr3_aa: CASSPRSGELFF

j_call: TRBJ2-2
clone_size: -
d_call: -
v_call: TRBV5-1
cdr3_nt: TGCGCCAGCAGCTTGGGGCAGCGGACCGGGGAGCTGTTTTTT
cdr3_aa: CASSLGQRTGELFF

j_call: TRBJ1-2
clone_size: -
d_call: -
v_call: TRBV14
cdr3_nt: TGTGCCAGCAGCCAAGATTACAAGGGGGAATTATATGGCTACACCTTC
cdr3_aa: CASSQDYKGELYGYTF

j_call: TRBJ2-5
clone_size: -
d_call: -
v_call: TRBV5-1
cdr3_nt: TGCGCCAGCAGCTTGGCCTTAGAAGAGACCCAGTACTTC
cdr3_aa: CASSLALEETQYF

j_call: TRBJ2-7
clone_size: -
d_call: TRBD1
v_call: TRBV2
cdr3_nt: TGTGCCAGCAGCGATCGGACAGGGGTTATGTACGAGCAGTACTTC
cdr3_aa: CASSDRTGVMYEQYF

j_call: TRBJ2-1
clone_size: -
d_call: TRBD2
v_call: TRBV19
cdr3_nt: TGTGCCAGTAGTACCCCCAGGACTAGCGCCTACAATGAGCAGTTCTTC
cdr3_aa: CASSTPRTSAYNEQFF

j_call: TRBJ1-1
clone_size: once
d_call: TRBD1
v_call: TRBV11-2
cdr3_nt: TGTGCCAGCAGCGCCCGACAGGGAGTGAACACTGAAGCTTTCTTT
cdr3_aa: CASSARQGVNTEAFF

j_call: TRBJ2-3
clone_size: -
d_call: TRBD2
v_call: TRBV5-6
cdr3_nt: TGTGCCAGCAGCTTAGGGACTAACGTAGGAGATACGCAGTATTTT
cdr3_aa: CASSLGTNVGDTQYF

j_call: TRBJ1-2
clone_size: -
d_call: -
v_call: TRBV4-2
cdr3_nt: TGTGCCAGCAGCCAAGAATCTTCTTCACAGGGATTTTGCACCTTC
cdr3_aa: CASSQESSSQGFCTF

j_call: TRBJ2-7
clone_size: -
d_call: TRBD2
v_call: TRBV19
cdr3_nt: TGTGCCAGTAGCCGGGAGGGTATATCCTACGAGCAGTACTTC
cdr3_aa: CASSREGISYEQYF

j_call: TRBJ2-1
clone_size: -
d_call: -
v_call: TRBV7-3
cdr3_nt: TGTGCCAGCAGCTTAACGTCCCGGAATGAGCAGTTCTTC
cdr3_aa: CASSLTSRNEQFF

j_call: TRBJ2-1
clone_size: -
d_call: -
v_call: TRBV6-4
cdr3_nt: TGTGCCAGCAGTTACAGGGTTGGGAATGAGCAGTTCTTC
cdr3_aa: CASSYRVGNEQFF

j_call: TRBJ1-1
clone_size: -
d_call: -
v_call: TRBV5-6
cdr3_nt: TGTGCCAGCAGCCCTACTGCCCTTAAGAACACTGAAGCTTTCTTT
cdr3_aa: CASSPTALKNTEAFF

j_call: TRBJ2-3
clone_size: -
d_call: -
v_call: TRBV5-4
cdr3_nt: TGTGCCAGCAGCTTTCAGGGAAGGACAGATACGCAGTATTTT
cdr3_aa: CASSFQGRTDTQYF

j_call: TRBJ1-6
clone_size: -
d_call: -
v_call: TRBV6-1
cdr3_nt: TGTGCCAGCAGGTACAGCTATAATTCACCCCTCCACTTT
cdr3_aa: CASRYSYNSPLHF

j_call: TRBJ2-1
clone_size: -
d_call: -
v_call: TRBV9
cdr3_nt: TGTGCCAGCAGCCCATCCGGGAATGCCTACAATGAGCAGTTCTTC
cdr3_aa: CASSPSGNAYNEQFF

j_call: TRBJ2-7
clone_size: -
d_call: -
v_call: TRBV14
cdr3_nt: TGTGCCAGCAGCTGGCGGGCCTCCTACGAGCAGTACTTC
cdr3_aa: CASSWRASYEQYF

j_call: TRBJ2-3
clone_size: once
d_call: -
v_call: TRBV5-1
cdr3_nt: TGCGCCAGCAGCTTGTCTCTAGCCTTTCAGATGGATACGCAGTATTTT
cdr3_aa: CASSLSLAFQMDTQYF

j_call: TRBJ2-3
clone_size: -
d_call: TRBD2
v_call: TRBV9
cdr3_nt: TGTGCCAGCAGCTTTAGCGGGGGGGCCACAGATACGCAGTATTTT
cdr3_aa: CASSFSGGATDTQYF

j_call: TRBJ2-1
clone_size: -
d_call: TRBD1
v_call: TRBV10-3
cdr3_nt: TGTGCCATCAATCGGGACAGGGAGAATGAGCAGTTCTTC
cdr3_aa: CAINRDRENEQFF

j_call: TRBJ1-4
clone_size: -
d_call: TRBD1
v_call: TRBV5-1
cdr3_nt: TGCGCCAGCAGCACCTCCAGGGGGCGTGAAGTTAATGAAAAACTGTTTTTT
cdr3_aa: CASSTSRGREVNEKLFF

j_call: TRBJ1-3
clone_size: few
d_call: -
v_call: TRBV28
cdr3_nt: TGTGCCAGCAGTTCACCTACCATGATCTTTCGTTCTGCCTCTGGAAACACCATATATTTT
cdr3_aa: CASSSPTMIFRSASGNTIYF

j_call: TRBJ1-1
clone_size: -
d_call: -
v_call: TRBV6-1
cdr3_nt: TGTGCCAGCAGTGAAAAACCGGCAGGGTTGAGCACTGAAGCTTTCTTT
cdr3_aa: CASSEKPAGLSTEAFF

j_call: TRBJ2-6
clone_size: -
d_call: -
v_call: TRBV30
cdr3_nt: TGTGCCTGGAGAACCCGGGTTTTCTCTGGGGCCAACGTCCTGACTTTC
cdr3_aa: CAWRTRVFSGANVLTF

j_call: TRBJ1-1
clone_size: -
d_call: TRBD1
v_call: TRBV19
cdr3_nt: TGTGCCAGTAGCCCTCGGACAGGGGGCGCGATCACTGAAGCTTTCTTT
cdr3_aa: CASSPRTGGAITEAFF

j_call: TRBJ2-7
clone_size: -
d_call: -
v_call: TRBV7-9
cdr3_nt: TGTGCCAGCAGCCCCGCAGAGGGAGGGGGCTACGAGCAGTACTTC
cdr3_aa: CASSPAEGGGYEQYF

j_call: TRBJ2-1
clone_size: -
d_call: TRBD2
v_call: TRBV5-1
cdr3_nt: TGCGCCAGCAGCCCGACTAGCGGGAGAATAAATGAGCAGTTCTTC
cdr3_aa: CASSPTSGRINEQFF

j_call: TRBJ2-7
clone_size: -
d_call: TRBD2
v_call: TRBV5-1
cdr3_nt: TGCGCCAGCAGGGGACTAGCGGGGGGCCGATACGAGCAGTACTTC
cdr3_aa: CASRGLAGGRYEQYF

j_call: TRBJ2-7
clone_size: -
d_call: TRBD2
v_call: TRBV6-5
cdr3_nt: TGTGCCAGCAGTTACACACTAGCGGGATTTAACGAGCAGTACTTC
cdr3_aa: CASSYTLAGFNEQYF

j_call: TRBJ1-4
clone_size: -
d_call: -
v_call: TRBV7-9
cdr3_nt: TGTGCCAGCAGCTTAGGGCAGAATAATGAAAAACTGTTTTTT
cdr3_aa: CASSLGQNNEKLFF

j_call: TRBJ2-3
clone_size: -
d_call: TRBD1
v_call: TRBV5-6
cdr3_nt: TGTGCCAGCAGCTTCGGGACAGGAACAGATACGCAGTATTTT
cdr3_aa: CASSFGTGTDTQYF

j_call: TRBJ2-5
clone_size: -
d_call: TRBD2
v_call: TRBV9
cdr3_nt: TGTGCCAGCAGCGAAGGGACTAGCGGGAGTTGGGAGACCCAGTACTTC
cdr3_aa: CASSEGTSGSWETQYF

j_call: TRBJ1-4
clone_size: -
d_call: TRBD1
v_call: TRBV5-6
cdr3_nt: TGTGCCAGCAGCCCGGGACAGGGAAGGAGCGTGGCTAATGAAAAACTGTTTTTT
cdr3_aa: CASSPGQGRSVANEKLFF

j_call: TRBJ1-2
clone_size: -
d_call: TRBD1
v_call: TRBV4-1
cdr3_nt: TGCGCCAGCAGCCCCGGTTCGGCAGGGGGCGCACTCTATGGCTACACCTTC
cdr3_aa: CASSPGSAGGALYGYTF

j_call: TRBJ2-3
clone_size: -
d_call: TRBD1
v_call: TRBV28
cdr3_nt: TGTGCCAGCAGTACCCGGGACAGGCCCAATTTT
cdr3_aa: CASSTRDRPNF

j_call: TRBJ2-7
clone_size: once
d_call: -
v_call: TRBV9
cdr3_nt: TGTGCCAGCAGCGTAGCAGTCAGCTCCTACGAGCAGTACTTC
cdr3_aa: CASSVAVSSYEQYF

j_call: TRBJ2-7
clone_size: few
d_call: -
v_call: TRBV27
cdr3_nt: TGTGCCAGCAGTCGTACAGGGCCGCGGGAGCAGTACTTC
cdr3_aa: CASSRTGPREQYF

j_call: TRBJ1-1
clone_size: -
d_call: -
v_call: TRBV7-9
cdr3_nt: TGTGCCAGCAGCTTAGGGGCTGGAGCTTTCTTT
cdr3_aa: CASSLGAGAFF

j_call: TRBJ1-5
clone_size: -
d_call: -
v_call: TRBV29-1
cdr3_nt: TGCAGCGTTGAAGTTCCGGGCTCCAGGCGGACTCAGCATTTT
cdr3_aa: CSVEVPGSRRTQHF

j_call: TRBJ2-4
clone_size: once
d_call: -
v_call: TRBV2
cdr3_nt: TGTGCCAGCAGGTCCCGGGACTCTCAGAAAAACATTCAGTACTTC
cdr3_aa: CASRSRDSQKNIQYF

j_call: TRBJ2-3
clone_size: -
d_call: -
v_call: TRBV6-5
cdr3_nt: TGTGCCAGCAGCCCTCTGGGGCCTAGCACAGATACGCAGTATTTT
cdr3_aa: CASSPLGPSTDTQYF

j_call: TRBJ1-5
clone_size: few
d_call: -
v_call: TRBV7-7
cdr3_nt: TGTGCCAGCAGCTTAACTCCCAATCAGCCCCAGCATTTT
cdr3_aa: CASSLTPNQPQHF

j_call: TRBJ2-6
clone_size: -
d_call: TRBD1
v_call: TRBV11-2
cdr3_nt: TGTGCCAGCATCCTGGGACAGGGGTTCTTCTCTGGGGCCAACGTCCTGACTTTC
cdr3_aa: CASILGQGFFSGANVLTF

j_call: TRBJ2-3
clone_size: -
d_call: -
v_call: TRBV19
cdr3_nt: TGTGCCAGTAGTATTTGGCCAGATACGCAGTATTTT
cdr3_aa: CASSIWPDTQYF

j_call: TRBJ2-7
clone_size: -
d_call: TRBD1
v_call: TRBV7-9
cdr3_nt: TGTGCCAGCAGCCGCACAGGGGGCTCGCACGAGCAGTACTTC
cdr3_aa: CASSRTGGSHEQYF

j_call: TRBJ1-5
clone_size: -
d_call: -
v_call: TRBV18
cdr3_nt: TGTGCCAGCTCACCTCGGACAGACTCCAATCAGCCCCAGCATTTT
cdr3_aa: CASSPRTDSNQPQHF

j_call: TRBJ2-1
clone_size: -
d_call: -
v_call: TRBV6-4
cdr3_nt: TGTGCCAGCAGTGACTCGACTTCGGGCAATGAGCAGTTCTTC
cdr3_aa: CASSDSTSGNEQFF